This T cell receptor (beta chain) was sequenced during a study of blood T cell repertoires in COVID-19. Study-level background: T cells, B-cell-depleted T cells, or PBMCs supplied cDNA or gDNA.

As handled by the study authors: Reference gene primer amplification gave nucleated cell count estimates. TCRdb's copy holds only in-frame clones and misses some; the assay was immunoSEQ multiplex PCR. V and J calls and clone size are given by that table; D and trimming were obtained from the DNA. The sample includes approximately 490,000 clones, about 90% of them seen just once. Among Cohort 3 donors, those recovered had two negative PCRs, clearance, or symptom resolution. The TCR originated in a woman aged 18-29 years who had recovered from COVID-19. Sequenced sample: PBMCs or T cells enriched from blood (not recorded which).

This CDR3 reads CASSTKLPGQGSYEQYF. The CDR3 DNA follows: TGCGCCAGCAGCACCAAACTTCCGGGACAGGGGTCCTACGAGCAGTACTTC. The chain recombines TRBV5-1 with TRBJ2-7, with 10 bases identical to TRBD1. CDR1 and CDR2 from the germline V gene are SGHRS and YFSETQ. This CDR3 is built from 17 residues. Germline trimming cut 4 bases from V and 1 base from J; bases unmatched to any gene: 11. Supplemented by reference TRBV5-1 and TRBJ2-7, the full variable domain reads KAGVTQTPRYLIKTRGQQVTLSCSPISGHRSVSWYQQTPGQGLQFLFEYFSETQRNKGNFPGRFSGRQFSNSRSEMNVSTLELGDSALYLCASSTKLPGQGSYEQYFGPGTRLTVT.